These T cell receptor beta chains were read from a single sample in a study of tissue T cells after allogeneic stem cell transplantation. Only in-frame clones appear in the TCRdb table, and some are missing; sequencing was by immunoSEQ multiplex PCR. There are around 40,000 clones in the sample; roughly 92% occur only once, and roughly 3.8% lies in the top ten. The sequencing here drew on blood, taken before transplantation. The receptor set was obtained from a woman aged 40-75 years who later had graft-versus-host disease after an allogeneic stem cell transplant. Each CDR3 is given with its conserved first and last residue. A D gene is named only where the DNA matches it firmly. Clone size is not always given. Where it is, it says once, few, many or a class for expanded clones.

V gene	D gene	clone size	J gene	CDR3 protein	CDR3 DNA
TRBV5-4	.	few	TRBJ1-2	CASSANQGIYGYTF	TGTGCCAGCTCCGCGAACCAGGGTATCTATGGCTACACCTTC
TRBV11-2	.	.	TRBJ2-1	CASSLDLPSATFNEQFF	TGTGCCAGCAGCTTAGATCTCCCCAGCGCTACCTTCAATGAGCAGTTCTTC
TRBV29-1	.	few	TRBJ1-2	CSVGERGYTF	TGCAGCGTTGGGGAACGGGGCTACACCTTC
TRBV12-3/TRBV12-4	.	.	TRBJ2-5	CASSWGQETQYF	TGTGCCAGCAGTTGGGGACAAGAGACCCAGTACTTC
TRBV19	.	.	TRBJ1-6	CASRDRLRDSPLHF	TGTGCCAGTAGGGATCGACTGAGGGATTCACCCCTCCACTTT
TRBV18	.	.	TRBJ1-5	CASSPGGANQPQHF	TGTGCCAGCTCACCAGGGGGGGCGAACCAGCCCCAGCATTTT
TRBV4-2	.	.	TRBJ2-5	CASSQGGSSTWTQYF	TGTGCCAGCAGCCAAGGAGGGAGCTCCACCTGGACCCAGTACTTC
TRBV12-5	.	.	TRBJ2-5	CASGLDLQETQYF	TGTGCTAGTGGTTTGGACTTACAAGAGACCCAGTACTTC
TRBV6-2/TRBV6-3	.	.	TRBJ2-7	CASSYHQSSYEQYF	TGTGCCAGCAGTTACCACCAGAGCTCCTACGAGCAGTACTTC
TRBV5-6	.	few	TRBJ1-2	CASSNRAGIGYTF	TGTGCCAGCAGCAACAGGGCTGGTATTGGCTACACCTTC
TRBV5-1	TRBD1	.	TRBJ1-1	CASSPDRGSNTEAFF	TGCGCCAGCAGCCCGGACAGGGGGTCGAACACTGAAGCTTTCTTT
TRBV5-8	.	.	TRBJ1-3	CASSLGRGQETGNTIYF	TGTGCCAGCAGCCTCGGGAGGGGTCAGGAGACTGGAAACACCATATATTTT
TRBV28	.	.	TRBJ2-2	CASSLFTSRTGELFF	TGTGCCAGCAGTTTATTTACTAGCCGAACCGGGGAGCTGTTTTTT
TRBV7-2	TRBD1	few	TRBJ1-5	CASSWTGGANQPQHF	TGTGCCAGCAGCTGGACAGGGGGCGCGAATCAGCCCCAGCATTTT
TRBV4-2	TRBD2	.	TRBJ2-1	CASSQEGGAGVGNEQFF	TGTGCCAGCAGCCAAGAGGGCGGGGCGGGAGTGGGCAATGAGCAGTTCTTC
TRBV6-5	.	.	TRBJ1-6	CASSYGPVNRSPLHF	TGTGCCAGCAGTTACGGCCCCGTCAACCGTTCACCCCTCCACTTT
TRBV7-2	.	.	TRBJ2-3	CASTPRASGTDTQYF	TGTGCCAGCACCCCCCGGGCTAGCGGCACAGATACGCAGTATTTT
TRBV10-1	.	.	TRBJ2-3	CASSPSSTHTQYF	TGCGCCAGCAGTCCAAGTAGTACCCATACGCAGTATTTT